This record concerns one T cell receptor beta chain sequence. Its target antigen remains unknown. Base-call qualities are not available, and no considerably larger clone is one nucleotide away. The donors were included in the validation cohort of around 120 subjects, a group kept apart from the roughly 680-subject first cohort. The data belong to a study of cytomegalovirus exposure and HLA in healthy donors (dated by TCRdb to 2015 to 2018). General notes on the study: The 650 to 800 repertoires of the first cohort and the 120 validation repertoires were produced on the same platform, according to a later analysis. The study was designed to test whether signatures of past pathogen exposure could be identified by cataloging public T cell receptors. In addition to the first cohort of about 650 subjects, a separate validation cohort of approximately 130 different subjects was used. To predict cytomegalovirus infection status, the study combined high-throughput TCR immunosequencing, statistical association of individual TCRs with disease status, and machine learning.

Study-wide conclusions, independent of this receptor: A few of the identified cytomegalovirus-associated TCR beta chains were confirmed in vitro to be specific for cytomegalovirus antigens. Of the cluster scores, 90% to 95% were above 0 in a later analysis, which found that TCRs clustered in the first cohort also tended to co-occur in the 120 or so validation repertoires. A later analysis lacked HLA typing for the validation cohort, so it scored co-occurrence in that cohort across all 110 or so repertoires. In the study, approximately 160 TCR beta chains were listed as associated with cytomegalovirus. Cytomegalovirus status was reported to be diagnosed by the classifier with high specificity and sensitivity in both the original and validation cohorts. Most TCR sequences were seen in very few donors, while some public TCRs were found in many individuals. The authors suggested that the approach could potentially be extended to other disease states and immunological phenotypes.

Library creation used the immunoSEQ multiplex PCR assay. The study's processing was this. A statistical classification framework was built to diagnose cytomegalovirus status from the catalog of TCR beta chain sequences. Imported from immuneACCESS, the table was reduced by TCRdb to in-frame sequences with V and J called. These copies leave out some clones; in studies compared against another copy, an unresolved V gene accounts for under half, and the cause of the remainder is not known. V and J calls plus clone size are reproduced from that table; the DNA served to infer D and trimming. This sample gives roughly 180,000 clones in total; around 86% of them show up just once. Jointly, the top ten make up 7.2% of the sample. Sequences were obtained from PBMCs. The sequence was collected from a man under 40 in good health and CMV-seropositive.

The nucleotides read TGTGCCAGCAGTGAAGAGGGGACAGGGTGGTTTTCACCCCTCCACTTT. The translation is CASSEEGTGWFSPLHF. Recombination connected TRBV6-1 to TRBJ1-6, with 9 central nucleotides matching TRBD1. Unmatched junction bases come to 7, with V trimmed by 1 base and J by 9 bases. The CDR3 holds 16 amino acids from the cysteine to the phenylalanine. The DNA shown is the 48-base CDR3, in frame from base 1. The CDR1 and CDR2 encoded by the germline V gene are MNHNS and SASEGT.